What follows are 2 T cell receptor beta chains derived from one specimen sequenced in a study of blood T cell repertoires in COVID-19. Produced via immunoSEQ multiplex PCR; TCRdb's table is partial and in-frame only. This table has 250,000 or so clones, approximately 86% appearing once. Sequenced input: peripheral blood. These receptor sequences come from a man aged 35 to 55 with active or convalescent COVID-19.

The rearrangement links TRBV4-1 to TRBJ2-7, with D possibly TRBD2 on 5 matching bases. Trimming stripped 1 base from V and 1 base from J, with 14 bases between. Per germline, CDR1 MGHRA and CDR2 YSYEKL. The CDR3 contains 16 residues. In DNA, the CDR3 is TGCGCCAGCAGCCAAGGCGGAGGCCTCCGATCCTACGAGCAGTACTTC. Protein sequence: CASSQGGGLRSYEQYF.

The chain couples TRBV7-2 to TRBJ1-2; possibly TRBD1 for D (6 bases). CDR1 is SGHTA, CDR2 FQGNSA, per germline. The length of the CDR3 is 13 residues. V lost 2 bases to trimming and J lost 8 bases, with 12 bases between them. CDR3 protein: CASSLIGGEGYTF. The CDR3 DNA reads as TGTGCCAGCAGCTTAATAGGGGGTGAAGGCTACACCTTC.